The 5 T cell receptor beta chains given below trace back to one sample, sequenced in a study of cytomegalovirus exposure and HLA in healthy donors. 13 Jbeta primers and 60 Vbeta primers were used for the PCR. TCRdb keeps only in-frame clones here, not all; method: immunoSEQ multiplex PCR. The sample consists of about 86,000 clones, roughly 80% of them appearing once. The material sequenced was PBMCs. All receptors derive from a woman in her forties in good health and CMV-seropositive.

V usage is TRBV6-5 and J usage is TRBJ1-1; D perhaps matches TRBD1 (6 bases). CDR1 and CDR2 from the germline V gene are MNHEY and SVGAGI. With 0 bases removed from V and 6 bases from J, the gap between germline ends came to 17 bases. CDR3 length equals 16 residues. The DNA of the CDR3 is TGTGCCAGCAGTTACTCCCGGGGAGGGGGGATCCCTGAAGCTTTCTTT. This gives the protein CASSYSRGGGIPEAFF.

The V call is TRBV27, the J call TRBJ1-5; tentative D call: TRBD1 (6 bases). Trimming removed 4 bases from V and 0 bases from J, with 10 bases in between. CDR1 MNHEY and CDR2 SMNVEV come from the germline V gene (reference sequence). The CDR3 has 15 residues. CDR3 loop: CASSSGQLSNQPQHF. The CDR3 region has the DNA TGTGCCAGCAGTTCAGGACAGCTTAGCAATCAGCCCCAGCATTTT.

V and J are TRBV5-4 and TRBJ2-3, with a tentative D call TRBD2 (6 bases). This CDR3 is 14 amino acids long. Germline V CDR1 and CDR2: SGHNT, YYREEE (reference sequence). The ends were cut back, 0 bases at V and 4 bases at J, with 9 bases in the middle. The CDR3 DNA is TGTGCCAGCAGCTTGGCGGGGGATCCAGATACGCAGTATTTT. Protein: CASSLAGDPDTQYF.

The chain recombines TRBV29-1 with TRBJ1-5, with D possibly TRBD1 on 5 matching bases. The CDR3 extends over 14 amino acids. Between the trimmed V and J ends, which lost 5 bases and 4 bases, there was a span of 15 bases. The germline gives CDR1 SQVTM, CDR2 ANQGSEA. The CDR3 DNA follows: TGCAGCGTTCAATTCCCAGGGTTAAATCAGCCCCAGCATTTT. This codes for CSVQFPGLNQPQHF. The variable domain in full, with the rest retrieved from reference TRBV29-1 and TRBJ1-5, is SAVISQKPSRDICQRGTSLTIQCQVDSQVTMMFWYRQQPGQSLTLIATANQGSEATYESGFVIDKFPISRPNLTFSTLTVSNMSPEDSSIYLCSVQFPGLNQPQHFGDGTRLSIL.

This chain links TRBV18 with TRBJ2-7; 8 nucleotides line up with TRBD1. V shed 2 bases, J shed 3 bases, and the junction held 3 bases outside the gene matches. The germline CDR1 and CDR2 sequences are KGHSH and LQKENI. The CDR3 spans 14 residues. This CDR3 reads CASSPGTGGYEQYF. For the CDR3, the DNA is TGTGCCAGCTCACCAGGGACAGGCGGCTACGAGCAGTACTTC.